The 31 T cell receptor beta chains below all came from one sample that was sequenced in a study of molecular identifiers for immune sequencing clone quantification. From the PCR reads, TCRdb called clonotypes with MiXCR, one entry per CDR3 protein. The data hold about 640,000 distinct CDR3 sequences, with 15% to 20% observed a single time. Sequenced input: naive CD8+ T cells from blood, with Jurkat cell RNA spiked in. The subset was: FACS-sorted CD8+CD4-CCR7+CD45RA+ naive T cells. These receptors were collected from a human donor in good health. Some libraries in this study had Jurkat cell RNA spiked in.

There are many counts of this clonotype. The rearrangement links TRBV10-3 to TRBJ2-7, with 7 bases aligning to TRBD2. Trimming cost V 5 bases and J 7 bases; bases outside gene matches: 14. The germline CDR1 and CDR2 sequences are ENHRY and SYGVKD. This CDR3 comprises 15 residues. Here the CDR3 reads CAISNASGHYWEQYF. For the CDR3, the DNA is TGTGCCATCAGTAATGCTAGCGGACACTACTGGGAGCAGTACTTC.

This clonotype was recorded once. This CDR3 reads CASSYSIAKKYSNQPQHF. CDR3 sequence (DNA): TGTGCCAGCAGTTACTCGATAGCAAAGAAGTATAGCAATCAGCCCCAGCATTTT. V gene TRBV6-2 or TRBV6-3 combines with J gene TRBJ1-5, with D uncertain. The CDR3 totals 18 residues. Trimming took 0 bases from V and 0 from J, leaving 15 bases between them. Germline assignment: CDR1 MNHEY and CDR2 SVGEGT.

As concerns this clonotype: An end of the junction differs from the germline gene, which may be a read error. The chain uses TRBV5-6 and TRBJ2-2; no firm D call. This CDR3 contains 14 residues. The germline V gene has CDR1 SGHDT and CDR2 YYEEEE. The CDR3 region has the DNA TGTGCCGGCAGCTTGATGGCAGCTACCGGGGAGCTGTTTTTT. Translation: CAGSLMAATGELFF.

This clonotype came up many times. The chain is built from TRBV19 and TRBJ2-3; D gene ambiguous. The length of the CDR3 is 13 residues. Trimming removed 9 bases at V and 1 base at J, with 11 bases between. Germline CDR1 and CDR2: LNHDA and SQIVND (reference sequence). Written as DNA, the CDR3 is TGTGCCAGCAAGGAGTTTGGCACAGATACGCAGTATTTT. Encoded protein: CASKEFGTDTQYF.

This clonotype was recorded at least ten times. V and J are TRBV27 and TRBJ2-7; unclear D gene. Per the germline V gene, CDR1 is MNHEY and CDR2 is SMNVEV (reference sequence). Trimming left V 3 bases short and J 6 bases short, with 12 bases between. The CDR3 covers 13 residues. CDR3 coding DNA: TGTGCCAGCAGTTTGTGGGGTGCTGGCGAGCAGTACTTC. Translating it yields CASSLWGAGEQYF.

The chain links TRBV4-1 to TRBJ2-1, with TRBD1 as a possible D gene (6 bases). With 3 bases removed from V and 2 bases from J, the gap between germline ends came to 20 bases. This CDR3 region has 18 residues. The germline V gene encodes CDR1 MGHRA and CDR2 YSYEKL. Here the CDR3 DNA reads TGCGCCAGCAGCCAGACTGATGGTGGCAGGGGTACCTACAATGAGCAGTTCTTC. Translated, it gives CASSQTDGGRGTYNEQFF.

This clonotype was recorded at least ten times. CDR3 nucleotide sequence: TGTGCCAGCAGTTGGACCGAGCCCATGAACACTGAAGCTTTCTTT. Translation gives CASSWTEPMNTEAFF. The gene calls are TRBV12-3 or TRBV12-4 and TRBJ1-1; the D is unclear. Deletions cut 4 bases from V and 0 bases from J, with 12 bases between. CDR3 length: 15 residues.

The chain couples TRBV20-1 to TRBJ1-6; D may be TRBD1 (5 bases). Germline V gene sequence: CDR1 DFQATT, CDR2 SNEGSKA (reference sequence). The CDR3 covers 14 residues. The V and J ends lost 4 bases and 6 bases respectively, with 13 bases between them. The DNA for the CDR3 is TGCAGTGCTAAAAAAGGGGATTTTAATTCACCCCTCCACTTT. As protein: CSAKKGDFNSPLHF.

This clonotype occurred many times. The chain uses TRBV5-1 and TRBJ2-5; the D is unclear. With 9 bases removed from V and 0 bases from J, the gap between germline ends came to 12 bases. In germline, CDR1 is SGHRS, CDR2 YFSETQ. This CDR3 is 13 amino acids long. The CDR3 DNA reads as TGCGCCACCCCCGGGCAGTACCAAGAGACCCAGTACTTC. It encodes CATPGQYQETQYF.

This chain's CDR3 is CASSLGTLDEQFF. The CDR3 DNA reads TGTGCCAGCAGTTTGGGGACCTTAGATGAGCAGTTCTTC. The J gene is TRBJ2-1, the V gene TRBV12-3 or TRBV12-4, with D tentatively TRBD1 or TRBD2 (5 bases each). The CDR3 spans 13 residues. V lost 3 bases, J lost 8 bases, and 11 bases lay in between.

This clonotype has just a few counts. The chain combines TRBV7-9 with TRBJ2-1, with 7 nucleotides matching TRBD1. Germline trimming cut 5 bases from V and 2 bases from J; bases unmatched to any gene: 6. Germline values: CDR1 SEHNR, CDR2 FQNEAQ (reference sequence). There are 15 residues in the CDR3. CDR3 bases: TGTGCCAGCAGCCCCGGACAGGTAACCTACAATGAGCAGTTCTTC. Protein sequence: CASSPGQVTYNEQFF.

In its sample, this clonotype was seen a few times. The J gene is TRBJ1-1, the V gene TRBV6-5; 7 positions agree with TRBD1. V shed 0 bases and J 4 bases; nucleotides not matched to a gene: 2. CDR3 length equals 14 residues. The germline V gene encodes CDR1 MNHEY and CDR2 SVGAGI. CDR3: CASSYSEGATEAFF. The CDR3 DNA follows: TGTGCCAGCAGTTACTCTGAGGGGGCCACTGAAGCTTTCTTT.

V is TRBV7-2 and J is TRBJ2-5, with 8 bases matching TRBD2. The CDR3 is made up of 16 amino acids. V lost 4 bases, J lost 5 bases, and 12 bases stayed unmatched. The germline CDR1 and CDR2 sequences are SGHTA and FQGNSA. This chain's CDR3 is CASSSYGTRKGETQYF. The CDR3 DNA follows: TGTGCCAGCAGCTCCTATGGGACTAGAAAGGGGGAGACCCAGTACTTC. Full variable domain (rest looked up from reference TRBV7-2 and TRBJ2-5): GAGVSQSPSNKVTEKGKDVELRCDPISGHTALYWYRQSLGQGLEFLIYFQGNSAPDKSGLPSDRFSAERTGGSVSTLTIQRTQQEDSAVYLCASSSYGTRKGETQYFGPGTRLLVL.

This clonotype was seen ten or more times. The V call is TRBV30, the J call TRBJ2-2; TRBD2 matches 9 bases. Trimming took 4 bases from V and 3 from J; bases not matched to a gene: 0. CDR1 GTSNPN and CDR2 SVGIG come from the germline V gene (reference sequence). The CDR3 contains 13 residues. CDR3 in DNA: TGTGCCTGGACTAGCGGGGACACCGGGGAGCTGTTTTTT. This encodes CAWTSGDTGELFF. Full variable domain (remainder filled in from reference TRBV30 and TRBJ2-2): SQTIHQWPATLVQPVGSPLSLECTVEGTSNPNLYWYRQAAGRGLQLLFYSVGIGQISSEVPQNLSASRPQDRQFILSSKKLLLSDSGFYLCAWTSGDTGELFFGEGSRLTVL.

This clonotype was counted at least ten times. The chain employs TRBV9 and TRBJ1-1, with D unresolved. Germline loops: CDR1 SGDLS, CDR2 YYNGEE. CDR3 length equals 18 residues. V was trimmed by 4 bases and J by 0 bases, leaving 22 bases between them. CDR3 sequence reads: CASSLSAERIDVNTEAFF. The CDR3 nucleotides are TGTGCCAGCAGCCTTTCGGCTGAGCGAATTGACGTGAACACTGAAGCTTTCTTT. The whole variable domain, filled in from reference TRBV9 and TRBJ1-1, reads DSGVTQTPKHLITATGQRVTLRCSPRSGDLSVYWYQQSLDQGLQFLIQYYNGEERAKGNILERFSAQQFPDLHSELNLSSLELGDSALYFCASSLSAERIDVNTEAFFGQGTRLTVV.

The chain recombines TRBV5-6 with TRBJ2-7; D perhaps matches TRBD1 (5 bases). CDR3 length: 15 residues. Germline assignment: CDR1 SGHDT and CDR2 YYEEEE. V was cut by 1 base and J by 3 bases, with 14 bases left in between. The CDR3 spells CASSLFRDPDYEQYF. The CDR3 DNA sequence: TGTGCCAGCAGCTTGTTCAGGGATCCTGACTACGAGCAGTACTTC.

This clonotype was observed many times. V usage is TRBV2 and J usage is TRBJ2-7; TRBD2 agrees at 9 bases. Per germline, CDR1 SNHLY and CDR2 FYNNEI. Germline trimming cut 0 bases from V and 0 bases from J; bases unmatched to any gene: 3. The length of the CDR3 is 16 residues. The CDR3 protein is CASSEALSGSSYEQYF. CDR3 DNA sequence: TGTGCCAGCAGTGAAGCGCTTAGCGGGAGCTCCTACGAGCAGTACTTC.

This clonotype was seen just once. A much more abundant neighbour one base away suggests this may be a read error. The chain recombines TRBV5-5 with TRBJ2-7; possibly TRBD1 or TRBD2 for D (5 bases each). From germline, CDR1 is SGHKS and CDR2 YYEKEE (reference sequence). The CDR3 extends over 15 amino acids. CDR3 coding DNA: TGTGCCAGCAGCTTGGAGGGACGAGCATATGGGGAGCGGTACTTC. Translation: CASSLEGRAYGERYF. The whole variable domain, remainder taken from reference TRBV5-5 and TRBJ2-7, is DAGVTQSPTHLIKTRGQQVTLRCSPISGHKSVSWYQQVLGQGPQFIFQYYEKEERGRGNFPDRFSARQFPNYSSELNVNALLLGDSALYLCASSLEGRAYGERYFGPGTRLTVT.

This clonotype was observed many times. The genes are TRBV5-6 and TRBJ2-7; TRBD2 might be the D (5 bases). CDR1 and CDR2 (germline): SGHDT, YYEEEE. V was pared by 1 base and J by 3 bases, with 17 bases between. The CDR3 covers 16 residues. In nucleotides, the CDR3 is TGTGCCAGCAGCTTGCCGACGCTCGGGATAGGCTACGAGCAGTACTTC. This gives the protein CASSLPTLGIGYEQYF.

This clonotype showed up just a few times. The CDR3 spells CASSSPSTGGPFNSYNEQFF. The DNA for the CDR3 is TGTGCCAGCAGTTCCCCCTCGACAGGGGGTCCGTTCAACTCCTACAATGAGCAGTTCTTC. The chain employs TRBV6-5 and TRBJ2-1; 9 nucleotides match TRBD1. The ends lost 4 bases at V and 0 bases at J; junction bases unmatched: 16. CDR1 is MNHEY and CDR2 is SVGAGI in the germline V gene. The CDR3 is 20 residues long.

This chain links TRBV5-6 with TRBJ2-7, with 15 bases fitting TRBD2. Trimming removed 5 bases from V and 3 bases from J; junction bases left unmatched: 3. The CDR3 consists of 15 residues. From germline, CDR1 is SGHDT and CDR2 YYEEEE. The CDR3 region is CASSRTSGRVYEQYF. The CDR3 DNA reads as TGTGCCAGCAGTCGGACTAGCGGGAGGGTCTACGAGCAGTACTTC.

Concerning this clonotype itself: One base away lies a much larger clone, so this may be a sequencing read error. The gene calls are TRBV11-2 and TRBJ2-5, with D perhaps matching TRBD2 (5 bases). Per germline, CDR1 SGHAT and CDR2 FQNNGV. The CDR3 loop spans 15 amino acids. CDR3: CPSSPGTGDAETQYF. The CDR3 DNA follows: TGTCCCAGCAGCCCCGGCACCGGGGATGCGGAGACCCAGTACTTC.

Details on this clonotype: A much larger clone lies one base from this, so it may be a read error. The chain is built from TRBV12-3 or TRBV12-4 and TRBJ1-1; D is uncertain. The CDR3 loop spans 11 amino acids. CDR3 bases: TGTGCCAGCAGGGATAACACTGAAGCTCTCTTT. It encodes CASRDNTEALF.

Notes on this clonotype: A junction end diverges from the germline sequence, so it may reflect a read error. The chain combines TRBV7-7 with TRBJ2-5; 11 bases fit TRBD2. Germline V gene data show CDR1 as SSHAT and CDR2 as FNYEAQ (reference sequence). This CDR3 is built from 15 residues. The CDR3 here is CASSPTSGTMETQYF. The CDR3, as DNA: TGTGCTAGCAGTCCGACTAGCGGGACAATGGAGACCCAGTACTTC.

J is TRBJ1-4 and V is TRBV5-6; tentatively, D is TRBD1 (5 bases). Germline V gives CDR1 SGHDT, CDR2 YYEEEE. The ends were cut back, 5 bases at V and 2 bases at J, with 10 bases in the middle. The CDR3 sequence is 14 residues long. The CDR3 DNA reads TGTGCCAGCAGGTGGTGGGGGACTAATGAAAAACTGTTTTTT. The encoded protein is CASRWWGTNEKLFF.

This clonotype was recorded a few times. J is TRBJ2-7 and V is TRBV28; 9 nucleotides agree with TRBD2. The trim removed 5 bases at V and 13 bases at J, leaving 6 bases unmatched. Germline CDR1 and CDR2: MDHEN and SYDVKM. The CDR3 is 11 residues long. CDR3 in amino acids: CASSKQREVYF. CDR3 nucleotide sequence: TGTGCCAGCAGTAAACAGCGGGAGGTATACTTC.

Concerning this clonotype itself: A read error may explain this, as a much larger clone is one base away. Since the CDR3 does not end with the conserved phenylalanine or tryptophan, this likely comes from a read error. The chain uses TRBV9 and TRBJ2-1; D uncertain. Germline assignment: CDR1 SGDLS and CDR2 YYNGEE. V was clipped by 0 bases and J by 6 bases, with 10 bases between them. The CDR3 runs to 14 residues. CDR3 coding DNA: TGTGCCAGCAGCGTAGAAACGCACACCAATGAGCAGTTCTCC. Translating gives CASSVETHTNEQFS.

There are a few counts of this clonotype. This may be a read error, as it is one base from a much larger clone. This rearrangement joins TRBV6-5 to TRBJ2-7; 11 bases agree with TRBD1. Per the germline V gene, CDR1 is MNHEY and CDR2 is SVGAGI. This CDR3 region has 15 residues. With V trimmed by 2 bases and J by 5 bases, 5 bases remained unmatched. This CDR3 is CASSYGDRGTHEQYF. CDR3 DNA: TGTGCCAGCAGTTACGGGGACAGGGGGACCCACGAGCAGTACTTC.

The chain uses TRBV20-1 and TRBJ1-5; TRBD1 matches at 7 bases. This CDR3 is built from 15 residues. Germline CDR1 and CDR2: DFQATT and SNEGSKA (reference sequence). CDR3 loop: CSALRQGSSNQPQHF. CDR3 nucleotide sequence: TGCAGCGCTTTAAGACAGGGCTCAAGCAATCAGCCCCAGCATTTT.

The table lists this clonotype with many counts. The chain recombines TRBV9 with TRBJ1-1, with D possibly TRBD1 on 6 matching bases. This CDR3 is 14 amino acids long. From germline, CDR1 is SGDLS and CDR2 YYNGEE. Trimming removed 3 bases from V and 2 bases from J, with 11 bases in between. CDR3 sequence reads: CASSAGDLNTEAFF. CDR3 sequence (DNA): TGTGCCAGCAGCGCAGGGGACCTTAACACTGAAGCTTTCTTT. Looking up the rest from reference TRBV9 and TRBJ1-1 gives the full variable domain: DSGVTQTPKHLITATGQRVTLRCSPRSGDLSVYWYQQSLDQGLQFLIQYYNGEERAKGNILERFSAQQFPDLHSELNLSSLELGDSALYFCASSAGDLNTEAFFGQGTRLTVV.

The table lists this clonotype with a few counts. CDR3 nucleotide sequence: TGTGCCAGCACCCAACTGGGCTCCTACGAGCAGTACTTC. This gives the protein CASTQLGSYEQYF. The chain combines TRBV6-5 with TRBJ2-7; no reliable D call. V was pared by 7 bases and J by 0 bases, with 10 bases between. CDR1 is MNHEY and CDR2 is SVGAGI in the germline V gene. This CDR3 is built from 13 residues.